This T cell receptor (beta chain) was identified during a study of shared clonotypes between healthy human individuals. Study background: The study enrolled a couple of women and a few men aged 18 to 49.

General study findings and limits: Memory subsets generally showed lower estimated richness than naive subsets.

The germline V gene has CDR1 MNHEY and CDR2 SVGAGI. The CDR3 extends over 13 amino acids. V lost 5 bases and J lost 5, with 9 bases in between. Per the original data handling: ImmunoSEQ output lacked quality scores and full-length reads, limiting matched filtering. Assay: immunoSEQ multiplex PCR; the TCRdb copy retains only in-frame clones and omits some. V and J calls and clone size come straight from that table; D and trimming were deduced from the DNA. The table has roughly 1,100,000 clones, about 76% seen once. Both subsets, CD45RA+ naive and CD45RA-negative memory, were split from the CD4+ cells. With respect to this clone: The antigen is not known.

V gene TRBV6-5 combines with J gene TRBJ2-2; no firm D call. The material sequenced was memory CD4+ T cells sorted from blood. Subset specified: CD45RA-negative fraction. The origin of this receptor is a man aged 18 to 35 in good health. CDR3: CASSEPRTGELFF. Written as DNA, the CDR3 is TGTGCCAGCAGTGAACCTCGGACCGGGGAGCTGTTTTTT.